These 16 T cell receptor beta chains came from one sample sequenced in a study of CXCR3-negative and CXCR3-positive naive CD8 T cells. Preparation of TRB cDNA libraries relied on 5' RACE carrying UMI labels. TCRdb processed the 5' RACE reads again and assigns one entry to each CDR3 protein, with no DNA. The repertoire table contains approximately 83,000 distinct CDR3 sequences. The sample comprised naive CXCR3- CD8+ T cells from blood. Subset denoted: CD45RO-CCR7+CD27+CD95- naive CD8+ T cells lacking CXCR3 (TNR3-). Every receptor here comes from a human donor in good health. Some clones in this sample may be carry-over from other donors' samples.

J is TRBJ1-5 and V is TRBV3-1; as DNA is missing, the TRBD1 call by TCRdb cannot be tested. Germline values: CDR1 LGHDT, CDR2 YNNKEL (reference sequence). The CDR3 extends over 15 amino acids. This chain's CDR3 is CASSLDSYSNQPQHF.

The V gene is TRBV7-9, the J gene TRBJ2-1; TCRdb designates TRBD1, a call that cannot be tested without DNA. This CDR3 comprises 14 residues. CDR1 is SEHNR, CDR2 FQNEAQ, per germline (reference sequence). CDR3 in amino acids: CASSLSDRGYEQFF.

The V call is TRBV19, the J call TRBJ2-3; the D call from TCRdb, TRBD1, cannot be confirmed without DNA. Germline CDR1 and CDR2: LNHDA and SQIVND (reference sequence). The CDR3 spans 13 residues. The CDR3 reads CGSGHGLSDTQYF.

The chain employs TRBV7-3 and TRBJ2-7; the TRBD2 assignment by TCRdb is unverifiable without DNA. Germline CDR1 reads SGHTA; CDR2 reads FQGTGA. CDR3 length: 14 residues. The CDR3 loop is CASSLSGGRDEQYF.

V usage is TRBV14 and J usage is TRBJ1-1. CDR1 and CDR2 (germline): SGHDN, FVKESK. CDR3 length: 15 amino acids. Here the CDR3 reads CASSQETFMNTEAFF.

This CDR3 reads CASSYSGGVNGYTF. The J gene is TRBJ1-2, the V gene TRBV6-5. CDR3 size: 14 residues. Germline V gene lookup returns CDR1 MNHEY and CDR2 SVGAGI.

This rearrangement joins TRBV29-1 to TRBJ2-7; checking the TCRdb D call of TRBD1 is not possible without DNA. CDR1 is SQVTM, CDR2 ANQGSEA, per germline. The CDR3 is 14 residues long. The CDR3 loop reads CSVEGGTNSYEQYF.

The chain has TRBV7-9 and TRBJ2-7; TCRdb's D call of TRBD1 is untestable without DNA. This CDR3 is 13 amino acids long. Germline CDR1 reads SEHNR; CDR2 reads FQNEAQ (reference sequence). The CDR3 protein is CASSPGPIYEQYF. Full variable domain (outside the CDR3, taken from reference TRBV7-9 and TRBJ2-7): DTGVSQNPRHKITKRGQNVTFRCDPISEHNRLYWYRQTLGQGPEFLTYFQNEAQLEKSRLLSDRFSAERPKGSFSTLEIQRTEQGDSAMYLCASSPGPIYEQYFGPGTRLTVT.

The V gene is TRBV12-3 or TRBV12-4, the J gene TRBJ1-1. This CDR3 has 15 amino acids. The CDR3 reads CASAPYGGVNTEAFF.

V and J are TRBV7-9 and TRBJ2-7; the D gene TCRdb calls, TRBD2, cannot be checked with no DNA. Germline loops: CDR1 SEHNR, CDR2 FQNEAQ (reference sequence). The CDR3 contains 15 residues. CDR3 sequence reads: CASSSPSGVSYEQYF.

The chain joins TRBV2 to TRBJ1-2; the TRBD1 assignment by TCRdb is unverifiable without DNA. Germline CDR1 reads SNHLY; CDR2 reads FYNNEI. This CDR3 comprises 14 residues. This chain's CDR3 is CASSNREIRSGYTF.

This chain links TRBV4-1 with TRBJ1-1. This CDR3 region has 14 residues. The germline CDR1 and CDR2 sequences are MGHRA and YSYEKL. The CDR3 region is CASSQWRENTEAFF.

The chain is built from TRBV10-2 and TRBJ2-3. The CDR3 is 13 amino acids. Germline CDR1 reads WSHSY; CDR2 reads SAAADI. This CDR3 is CASSPNYPDTQYF.

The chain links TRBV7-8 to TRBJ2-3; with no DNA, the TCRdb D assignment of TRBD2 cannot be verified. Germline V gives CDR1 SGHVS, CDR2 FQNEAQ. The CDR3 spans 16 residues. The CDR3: CASSALLAGGTDTQYF.

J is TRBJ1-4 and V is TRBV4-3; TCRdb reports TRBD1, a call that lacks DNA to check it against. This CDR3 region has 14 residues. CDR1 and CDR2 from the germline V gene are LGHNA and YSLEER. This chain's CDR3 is CASSQGVINEKLFF.

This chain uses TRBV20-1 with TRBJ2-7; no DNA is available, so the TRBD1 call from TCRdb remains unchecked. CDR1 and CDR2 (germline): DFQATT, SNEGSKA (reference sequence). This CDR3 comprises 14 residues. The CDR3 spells CSARDRDRTYEQYF.